This passage covers 25 T cell receptor beta chains from one sample sequenced in a study of control samples from healthy donors and cancer patients. Produced via immunoSEQ multiplex PCR; TCRdb's table is partial and in-frame only. The sample includes fewer than 120,000 clones, more than 75% of them seen just once. The sample consisted of PBMCs. These receptors were collected from a woman between 55 and 75 years old with lung cancer.

This chain connects TRBV5-1 to TRBJ1-1, with D maybe TRBD1 (6 bases). V was cut by 0 bases and J by 4 bases, with 22 bases left in between. The CDR3 is 18 residues long. In germline, CDR1 is SGHRS, CDR2 YFSETQ. The DNA for the CDR3 is TGCGCCAGCAGCTTGGAGAGGGCAGCTGGGGGCCTGGGCACTGAAGCTTTCTTT. Translating gives CASSLERAAGGLGTEAFF.

The chain combines TRBV6-5 with TRBJ1-1, with D hard to call. V was clipped by 8 bases and J by 1 base, with 17 bases between them. Germline-derived CDR1 and CDR2 are MNHEY and SVGAGI. The CDR3 sequence is 15 residues long. The CDR3 DNA reads TGTGCCAGCCACCCGAGTTATAGGGAGAACACTGAAGCTTTCTTT. Translation gives CASHPSYRENTEAFF.

The chain has TRBV12-3 or TRBV12-4 and TRBJ2-2; D is unresolved. CDR3 size: 12 residues. V lost 7 bases to trimming and J lost 6 bases, with 9 bases between them. As DNA, the CDR3 is TGTGCCAGCACCCAAGTCCCCGGGGAGCTGTTTTTT. Translating it yields CASTQVPGELFF.

V and J are TRBV19 and TRBJ1-1; no clear D. The CDR3 loop spans 14 amino acids. CDR1 and CDR2 (germline): LNHDA, SQIVND (reference sequence). V dropped 9 bases and J dropped 1 base, with 15 bases sitting between them. CDR3 protein: CASILGVANTEAFF. For the CDR3, the DNA is TGTGCCAGCATTCTCGGGGTGGCGAACACTGAAGCTTTCTTT.

The chain carries TRBV5-4 and TRBJ1-1; no firm D call. Trimming took off 1 base at V and 1 base at J, with 8 bases between the two ends. The germline V gene has CDR1 SGHNT and CDR2 YYREEE (reference sequence). The CDR3 has 14 amino acids. As DNA, the CDR3 is TGTGCCAGCAGCTTGCGGGGAGGGAACACTGAAGCTTTCTTT. This sequence encodes CASSLRGGNTEAFF.

The chain joins TRBV6-5 to TRBJ1-1; 7 bases are a match to TRBD1. From germline, CDR1 is MNHEY and CDR2 SVGAGI. J gave up 5 bases and V 6 bases, and 9 bases lay outside the gene matches. The CDR3 runs to 14 residues. CDR3 in DNA: TGTGCCAGCAGCGTGACAGGGTTGGGGACTGAAGCTTTCTTT. It yields the protein CASSVTGLGTEAFF.

The V call is TRBV20-1, the J call TRBJ1-1, with TRBD1 identical over 10 bases. The CDR3 totals 13 residues. V shed 3 bases and J 7 bases; nucleotides not matched to a gene: 5. The germline CDR1 and CDR2 sequences are DFQATT and SNEGSKA (reference sequence). For the CDR3, the DNA is TGCAGTGCTAGTGGACAGGGGGACGGTGAAGCTTTCTTT. It is translated as CSASGQGDGEAFF.

As to this clone: Other DNA sequences in this sample translate to the same CDR3. The chain combines TRBV7-9 with TRBJ1-1; maybe TRBD1 (6 bases). Germline V gives CDR1 SEHNR, CDR2 FQNEAQ (reference sequence). The CDR3 is 14 amino acids. Trimming stripped 3 bases from V and 4 bases from J, with 12 bases between. This CDR3 reads CASSFQQGGTEAFF. CDR3 sequence (DNA): TGTGCCAGCAGCTTCCAACAGGGTGGCACTGAAGCTTTCTTT.

The gene calls are TRBV6-5 and TRBJ1-1; D is perhaps TRBD1 (5 bases). CDR3 length: 12 residues. Trimming stripped 8 bases from V and 9 bases from J, with 16 bases between. Per the germline V gene, CDR1 is MNHEY and CDR2 is SVGAGI. The CDR3 spells CASLITDSQAFF. The CDR3 region has the DNA TGTGCCAGCTTAATCACTGACAGTCAAGCTTTCTTT.

This chain links TRBV9 with TRBJ1-2; no clear D. With 3 bases removed from V and 3 bases from J, the gap between germline ends came to 9 bases. Looked up from germline, CDR1 is SGDLS and CDR2 is YYNGEE. This CDR3 is built from 13 residues. The DNA of the CDR3 is TGTGCCAGCAGCGACAGCCGGCACTATGGCTACACCTTC. Translated, it gives CASSDSRHYGYTF. Variable domain in full (rest from reference TRBV9 and TRBJ1-2): DSGVTQTPKHLITATGQRVTLRCSPRSGDLSVYWYQQSLDQGLQFLIQYYNGEERAKGNILERFSAQQFPDLHSELNLSSLELGDSALYFCASSDSRHYGYTFGSGTRLTVV.

This clone appeared once. The V gene is TRBV5-4, the J gene TRBJ2-1, with 7 positions matching TRBD2. CDR1 is SGHNT, CDR2 YYREEE, per germline (reference sequence). J was trimmed by 7 bases and V by 4 bases; bases with no gene match: 11. The CDR3 covers 15 residues. CDR3 region: CASSAVASGENEQFF. The CDR3 DNA sequence: TGTGCCAGCAGCGCCGTAGCTAGCGGAGAAAATGAGCAGTTCTTC.

This chain joins TRBV6-4 and TRBJ2-3; TRBD2 might be the D (5 bases). Germline assignment: CDR1 MRHNA and CDR2 SNTAGT. Trimming shortened V by 6 bases and J by 3 bases, and 10 bases separated the two germline ends. The CDR3 consists of 13 residues. CDR3 DNA: TGTGCCAGCAGAATCCCGGGGACAGATACGCAGTATTTT. Its protein is CASRIPGTDTQYF.

V gene TRBV2 combines with J gene TRBJ1-5; the D is unclear. From germline, CDR1 is SNHLY and CDR2 FYNNEI. The CDR3 extends over 14 amino acids. Trimming stripped 4 bases from V and 3 bases from J, with 10 bases between. The CDR3: CASSVEGINQPQHF. In DNA form, the CDR3 reads TGTGCCAGCAGTGTGGAGGGAATCAATCAGCCCCAGCATTTT.

The V gene is TRBV19, the J gene TRBJ1-2; D gene uncertain. V lost 7 bases and J lost 0, with 15 bases in between. CDR3 length: 15 residues. Germline V gene sequence: CDR1 LNHDA, CDR2 SQIVND (reference sequence). The CDR3, as DNA: TGTGCCAGTAAACTCGATGGCCAGTCTAACTATGGCTACACCTTC. It codes for CASKLDGQSNYGYTF.

The chain has TRBV7-9 and TRBJ2-7, with D tentatively TRBD1 (6 bases). V was trimmed by 6 bases and J by 4 bases, leaving 13 bases between them. There are 13 residues in the CDR3. The germline V gene encodes CDR1 SEHNR and CDR2 FQNEAQ (reference sequence). CDR3 residues: CASRGGHLYEQYF. The CDR3 DNA reads as TGTGCCAGCAGAGGGGGACACCTTTACGAGCAGTACTTC.

This clone was picked up one time. The chain couples TRBV5-8 to TRBJ1-2, with 7 bases lining up with TRBD1. In germline, CDR1 is SGHTS, CDR2 YDEGEE. With V trimmed by 1 base and J by 8 bases, 5 bases remained unmatched. CDR3 length: 13 amino acids. CDR3: CASSLRTGWGYTF. The CDR3 DNA sequence: TGTGCCAGCAGCTTGCGGACAGGATGGGGCTACACCTTC. Together with reference TRBV5-8 and TRBJ1-2, the CDR3 gives the full variable domain: EAGVTQSPTHLIKTRGQQATLRCSPISGHTSVYWYQQALGLGLQFLLWYDEGEERNRGNFPPRFSGRQFPNYSSELNVNALELEDSALYLCASSLRTGWGYTFGSGTRLTVV.

The J gene is TRBJ1-2, the V gene TRBV20-1; D remains unclear. The germline gives CDR1 DFQATT, CDR2 SNEGSKA (reference sequence). CDR3 length equals 11 residues. The ends were cut back, 3 bases at V and 8 bases at J, with 10 bases in the middle. CDR3 nucleotides: TGCAGTGCTAGCTCCCCCCGGGGCTACACCTTC. Translating it yields CSASSPRGYTF.

The chain has TRBV15 and TRBJ2-4; possibly TRBD2 for D (6 bases). CDR1 and CDR2 (germline): LNHNV, YYDKDF (reference sequence). V was shortened by 0 bases and J by 0 bases, with 9 bases between the two germline ends. This CDR3 contains 16 residues. The CDR3 nucleotides read TGTGCCACCAGCAGAGATGGAGGGCTAGCCAAAAACATTCAGTACTTC. It is translated as CATSRDGGLAKNIQYF.

Worth noting for this clone: One end of the junction fails to match germline, which may point to a read error. The chain combines TRBV5-1 with TRBJ1-1; no firm D call. CDR3 length: 15 residues. Per the germline V gene, CDR1 is SGHRS and CDR2 is YFSETQ. CDR3 in DNA: TGCGCCAGCAGCTTGGCAGGCCGGCGCGCACCAGGTAATGAATTT. This codes for CASSLAGRRAPGNEF.

The chain employs TRBV30 and TRBJ1-4, with no clear D. The CDR3 contains 13 residues. Germline V gene lookup returns CDR1 GTSNPN and CDR2 SVGIG (reference sequence). V lost 1 base to trimming and J lost 8 bases, with 11 bases between them. DNA of the CDR3: TGTGCCTGGAGTGAAGGATGGGAAGAAAAACTGTTTTTT. The encoded protein is CAWSEGWEEKLFF. The entire variable domain, with the rest obtained from reference TRBV30 and TRBJ1-4, is as follows: SQTIHQWPATLVQPVGSPLSLECTVEGTSNPNLYWYRQAAGRGLQLLFYSVGIGQISSEVPQNLSASRPQDRQFILSSKKLLLSDSGFYLCAWSEGWEEKLFFGSGTQLSVL.

This rearrangement joins TRBV6-5 to TRBJ1-5; 8 positions match TRBD1. V gave up 11 bases and J gave up 3 bases; unmatched junction bases: 6. Germline lookup yields CDR1 MNHEY and CDR2 SVGAGI. The CDR3 totals 13 residues. The CDR3: CAGGQGNNQPQHF. The CDR3 DNA reads TGTGCCGGCGGACAGGGCAACAATCAGCCCCAGCATTTT.

The gene calls are TRBV7-3 and TRBJ2-1; TRBD2 matches 14 bases. Germline V gene sequence: CDR1 SGHTA, CDR2 FQGTGA. The V segment lost 5 bases and the J segment 5 bases; nucleotides outside the gene matches: 8. The CDR3 extends over 17 amino acids. The CDR3 DNA is TGTGCCAGCAGCCTAGGGACTAGCGGGGGTTCTCACAATGAGCAGTTCTTC. Its protein is CASSLGTSGGSHNEQFF.

The genes are TRBV3-1 (or the pseudogene TRBV3-2) and TRBJ2-7, with TRBD2 matching 9 bases. CDR3 length: 13 residues. The germline V gene has CDR1 LGHDT and CDR2 YNNKEL (reference sequence). V was pared by 8 bases and J by 3 bases, with 5 bases of the junction left unmatched. CDR3 amino acids: CASRELAGYEQYF. The CDR3 DNA reads as TGTGCCAGCCGGGAACTAGCGGGCTACGAGCAGTACTTC.

This chain connects TRBV6-5 to TRBJ2-7, with TRBD1 identical over 9 bases. Germline V lookup: CDR1 MNHEY, CDR2 SVGAGI. V shed 5 bases and J 0 bases; nucleotides not matched to a gene: 5. The CDR3 covers 15 residues. CDR3 nucleotide sequence: TGTGCCAGCAGTACCGGGACAGGGCACTCCTACGAGCAGTACTTC. The encoded protein is CASSTGTGHSYEQYF.

CDR3 protein: CASRRQVSGTEAFF. The DNA for the CDR3 is TGTGCCAGCAGGCGACAGGTCTCGGGCACTGAAGCTTTCTTT. The chain uses TRBV6-6 and TRBJ1-1, with D possibly matching TRBD1 (6 bases). V lost 6 bases and J 4 bases, leaving 15 bases between the germline ends. The CDR3 is made up of 14 amino acids. CDR1 and CDR2 (germline): MNHNY, SVGAGI (reference sequence).